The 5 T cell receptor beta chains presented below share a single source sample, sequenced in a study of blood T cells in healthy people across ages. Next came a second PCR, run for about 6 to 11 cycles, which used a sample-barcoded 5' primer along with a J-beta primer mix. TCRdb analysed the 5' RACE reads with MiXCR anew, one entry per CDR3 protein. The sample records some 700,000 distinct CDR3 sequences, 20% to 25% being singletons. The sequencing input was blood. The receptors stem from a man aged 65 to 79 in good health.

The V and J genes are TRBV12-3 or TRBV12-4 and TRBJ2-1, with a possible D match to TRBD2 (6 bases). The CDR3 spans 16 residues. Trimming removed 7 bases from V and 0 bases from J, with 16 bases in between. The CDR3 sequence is CASTSGGSHSYNEQFF. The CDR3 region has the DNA TGTGCCAGCACCTCTGGGGGGAGTCACTCCTACAATGAGCAGTTCTTC.

The CDR3: CSVPRYQETQYF. The CDR3 region has the DNA TGCAGTGTTCCGCGATACCAAGAGACCCAGTACTTC. The chain employs TRBV20-1 and TRBJ2-5, with unresolved D. CDR3 length: 12 amino acids. The V and J ends lost 7 bases and 0 bases respectively, with 9 bases between them. The V gene's germline CDR1 is DFQATT and CDR2 SNEGSKA (reference sequence).

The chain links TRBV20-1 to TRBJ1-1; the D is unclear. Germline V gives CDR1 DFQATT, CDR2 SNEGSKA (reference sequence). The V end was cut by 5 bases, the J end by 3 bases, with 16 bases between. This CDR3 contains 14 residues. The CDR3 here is CSAPPRVGDTEAFF. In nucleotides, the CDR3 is TGCAGTGCTCCTCCTCGGGTAGGAGACACTGAAGCTTTCTTT.

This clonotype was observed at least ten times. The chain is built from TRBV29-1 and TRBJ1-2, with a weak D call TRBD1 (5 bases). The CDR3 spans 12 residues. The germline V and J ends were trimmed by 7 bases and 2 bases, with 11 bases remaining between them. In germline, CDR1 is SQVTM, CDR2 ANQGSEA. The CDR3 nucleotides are TGCAGCGGTACAGGAGGAAACTATGGCTACACCTTC. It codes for CSGTGGNYGYTF.

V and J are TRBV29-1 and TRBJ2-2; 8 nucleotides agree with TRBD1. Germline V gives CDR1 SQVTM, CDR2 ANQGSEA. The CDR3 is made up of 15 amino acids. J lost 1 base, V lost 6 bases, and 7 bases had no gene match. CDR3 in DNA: TGCAGCGTGGTGATACAGGGGGAGAACACCGGGGAGCTGTTTTTT. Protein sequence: CSVVIQGENTGELFF.